This TCR beta chain emerged from a study of post-analysis software for immune sequencing data. Overall study context: Relapsing-remitting, secondary progressive and progressive-relapsing forms made up the multiple sclerosis disease courses. Whole-study findings and limits: Compared with controls, patients showed significantly lower normalized Chao1 diversity. Samples made in the same batch grouped tightly together by F measure. Roughly 5 TRBV segments occurring more often in patients than controls included TRBV5-6, TRBV5-1 and TRBV20-1.

CDR1 and CDR2 (germline): KGHDR, SFDVKD. V lost 5 bases and J lost 6; bases outside the gene matches: 6. CDR3 length: 14 amino acids. This clonotype has more than one count but fewer than ten. Its antigen remains unidentified. Prepared libraries of TCR beta cDNA carried unique molecular identifiers. Once about 0.95 to 10 million T cells were used, some 500,000 cDNA molecules resulted. TCRdb itself ran the PCR reads through MiXCR, one entry per CDR3 protein. The data hold approximately 770,000 distinct CDR3 sequences, with just over 45% observed a single time. The rearrangement links TRBV24-1 to TRBJ2-1; 7 positions agree with TRBD2. Sequencing was done on a sample of blood. The clonotype comes from a girl aged 10-17 years with multiple sclerosis. The CDR3 DNA reads as TGTGCCACCAGTGGGGACTACGGATTCAATGAGCAGTTCTTC. Its translation: CATSGDYGFNEQFF.